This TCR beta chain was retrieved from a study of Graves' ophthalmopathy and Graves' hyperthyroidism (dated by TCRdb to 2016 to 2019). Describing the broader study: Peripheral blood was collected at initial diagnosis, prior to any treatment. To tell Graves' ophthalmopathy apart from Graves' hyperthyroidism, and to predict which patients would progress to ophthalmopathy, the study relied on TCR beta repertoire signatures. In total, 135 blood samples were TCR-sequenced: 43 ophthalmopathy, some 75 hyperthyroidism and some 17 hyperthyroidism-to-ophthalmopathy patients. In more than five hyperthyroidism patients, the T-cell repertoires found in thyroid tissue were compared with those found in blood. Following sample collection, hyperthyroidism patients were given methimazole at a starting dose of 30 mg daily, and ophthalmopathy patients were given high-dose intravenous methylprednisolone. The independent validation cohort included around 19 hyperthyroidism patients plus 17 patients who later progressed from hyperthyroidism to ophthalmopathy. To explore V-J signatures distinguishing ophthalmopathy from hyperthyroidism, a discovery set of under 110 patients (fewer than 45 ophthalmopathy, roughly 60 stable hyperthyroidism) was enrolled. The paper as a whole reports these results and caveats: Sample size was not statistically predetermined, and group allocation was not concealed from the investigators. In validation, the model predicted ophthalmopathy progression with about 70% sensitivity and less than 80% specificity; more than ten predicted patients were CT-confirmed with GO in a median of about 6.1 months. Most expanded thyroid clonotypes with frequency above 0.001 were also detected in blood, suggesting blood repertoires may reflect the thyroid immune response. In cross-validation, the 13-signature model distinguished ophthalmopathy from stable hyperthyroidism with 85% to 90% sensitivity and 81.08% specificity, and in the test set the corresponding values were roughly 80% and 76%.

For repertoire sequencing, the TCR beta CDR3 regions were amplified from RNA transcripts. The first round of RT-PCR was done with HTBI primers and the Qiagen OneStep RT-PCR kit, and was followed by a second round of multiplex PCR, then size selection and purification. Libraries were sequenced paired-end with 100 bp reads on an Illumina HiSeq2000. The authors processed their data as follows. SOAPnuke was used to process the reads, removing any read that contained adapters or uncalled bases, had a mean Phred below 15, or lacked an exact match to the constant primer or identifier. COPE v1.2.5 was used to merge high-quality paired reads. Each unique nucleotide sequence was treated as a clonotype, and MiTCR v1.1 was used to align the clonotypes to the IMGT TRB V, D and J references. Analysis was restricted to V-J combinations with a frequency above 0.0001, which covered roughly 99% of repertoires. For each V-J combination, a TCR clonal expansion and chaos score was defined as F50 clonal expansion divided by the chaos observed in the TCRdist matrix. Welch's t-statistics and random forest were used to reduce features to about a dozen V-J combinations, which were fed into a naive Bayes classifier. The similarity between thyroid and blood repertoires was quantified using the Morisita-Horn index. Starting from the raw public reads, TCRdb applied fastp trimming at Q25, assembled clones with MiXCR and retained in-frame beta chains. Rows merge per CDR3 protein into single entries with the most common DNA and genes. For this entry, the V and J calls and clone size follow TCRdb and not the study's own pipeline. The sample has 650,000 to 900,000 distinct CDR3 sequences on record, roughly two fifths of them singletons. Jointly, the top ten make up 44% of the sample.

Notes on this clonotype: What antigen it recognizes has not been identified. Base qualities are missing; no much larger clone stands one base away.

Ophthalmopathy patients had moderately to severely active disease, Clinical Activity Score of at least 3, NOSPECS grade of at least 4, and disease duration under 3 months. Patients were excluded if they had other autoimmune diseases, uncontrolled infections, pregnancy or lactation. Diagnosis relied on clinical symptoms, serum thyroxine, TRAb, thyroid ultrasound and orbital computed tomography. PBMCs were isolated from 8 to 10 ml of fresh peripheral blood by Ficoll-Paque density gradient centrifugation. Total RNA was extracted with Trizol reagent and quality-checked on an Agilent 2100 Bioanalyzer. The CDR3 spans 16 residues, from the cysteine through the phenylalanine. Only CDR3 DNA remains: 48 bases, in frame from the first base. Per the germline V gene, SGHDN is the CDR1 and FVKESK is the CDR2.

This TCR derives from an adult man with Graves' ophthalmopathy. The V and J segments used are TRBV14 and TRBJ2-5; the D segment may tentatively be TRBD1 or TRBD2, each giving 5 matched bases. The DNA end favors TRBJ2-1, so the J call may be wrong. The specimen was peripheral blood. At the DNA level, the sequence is TGTGCCAGCAGCCACCCGGGACCTATTCGGTACAATGAGCAGTTCTTC. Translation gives CASSHPGPIRYNEQFF.